These T cell receptor beta chains were read from a single sample in a study of blood T cell repertoires in COVID-19. TCRdb's table, derived via immunoSEQ multiplex PCR, lists solely in-frame clones and lacks some. The data show 150,000 to 190,000 clones, approximately 91% seen once. Sequencing input: peripheral blood. Source of these receptors: a woman aged 70-85 years with acute or convalescent COVID-19. Each CDR3 is given with its conserved first and last residue. The D gene is left open where the match is weak. Not every row has a clone size; where given, it reads once, few, many or a size class.

d_call: -
j_call: TRBJ1-5
clone_size: -
v_call: TRBV5-8
cdr3_aa: CASSSEHNQPQHF
cdr3_nt: TGTGCCAGCAGCTCAGAACACAATCAGCCCCAGCATTTT

d_call: -
j_call: TRBJ1-6
clone_size: -
v_call: TRBV7-3
cdr3_aa: CASSLKVRGASPLHF
cdr3_nt: TGTGCCAGCAGCTTAAAGGTCAGGGGCGCGTCACCCCTCCACTTT

d_call: TRBD2
j_call: TRBJ2-5
clone_size: -
v_call: TRBV14
cdr3_aa: CASSNAGAGVELETQYF
cdr3_nt: TGTGCCAGCAGCAACGCGGGAGCGGGGGTGGAGCTAGAGACCCAGTACTTC

d_call: -
j_call: TRBJ1-6
clone_size: few
v_call: TRBV6-6
cdr3_aa: CASSPGRGNSPLHF
cdr3_nt: TGTGCCAGCAGTCCGGGCCGGGGGAATTCACCCCTCCACTTT

d_call: TRBD2
j_call: TRBJ2-1
clone_size: once
v_call: TRBV4-1
cdr3_aa: CASSQVAGVYEQFF
cdr3_nt: TGCGCCAGCAGCCAAGTAGCGGGGGTATATGAGCAGTTCTTC

d_call: -
j_call: TRBJ1-6
clone_size: -
v_call: TRBV27
cdr3_aa: CASGKDGLSSYNSPLHF
cdr3_nt: TGTGCCAGCGGTAAGGACGGACTGAGCTCCTATAATTCACCCCTCCACTTT

d_call: TRBD1
j_call: TRBJ1-1
clone_size: -
v_call: TRBV19
cdr3_aa: CASSPQRTGGNTEAFF
cdr3_nt: TGTGCCAGTAGTCCCCAAAGGACAGGGGGGAACACTGAAGCTTTCTTT

d_call: -
j_call: TRBJ1-1
clone_size: -
v_call: TRBV5-8
cdr3_aa: CASSLDEGAKAFF
cdr3_nt: TGTGCCAGCAGCTTGGATGAGGGCGCCAAGGCTTTCTTT

d_call: -
j_call: TRBJ2-3
clone_size: -
v_call: TRBV18
cdr3_aa: CASSPPGRGNTDTQYF
cdr3_nt: TGTGCCAGCTCACCACCGGGACGGGGGAACACAGATACGCAGTATTTT

d_call: -
j_call: TRBJ1-1
clone_size: few
v_call: TRBV5-1
cdr3_aa: CASSRDSNTEAFF
cdr3_nt: TGCGCCAGCAGCCGTGACAGCAACACTGAAGCTTTCTTT

d_call: -
j_call: TRBJ2-2
clone_size: -
v_call: TRBV11-2
cdr3_aa: CASKKNRDNTGELFF
cdr3_nt: TGTGCCAGCAAGAAAAACAGGGATAACACCGGGGAGCTGTTTTTT